The clone carrying this T cell receptor (beta chain) occurred many times. TCRdb re-analysed the 5' RACE reads in MiXCR, keeping a single row per CDR3 protein. Among under 50,000 distinct CDR3 sequences listed, roughly 5.9% were seen once. This entry is derived from a study of early T cells in non-severe SARS-CoV-2 infection. V was trimmed by 5 bases and J by 5 bases, leaving 5 bases between them. The CDR3 has 11 residues. The V gene's germline CDR1 is MNHEY and CDR2 SMNVEV (reference sequence). The sequencing sample was made of whole blood. V and J are TRBV27 and TRBJ2-3, with D unclear. The receptor was derived from an adult who was a healthcare worker with PCR-confirmed SARS-CoV-2 infection or an uninfected control (not recorded which). Here the CDR3 reads CASSVGDTQYF. In nucleotides, the CDR3 is TGTGCCAGCAGTGTTGGAGATACGCAGTATTTT.